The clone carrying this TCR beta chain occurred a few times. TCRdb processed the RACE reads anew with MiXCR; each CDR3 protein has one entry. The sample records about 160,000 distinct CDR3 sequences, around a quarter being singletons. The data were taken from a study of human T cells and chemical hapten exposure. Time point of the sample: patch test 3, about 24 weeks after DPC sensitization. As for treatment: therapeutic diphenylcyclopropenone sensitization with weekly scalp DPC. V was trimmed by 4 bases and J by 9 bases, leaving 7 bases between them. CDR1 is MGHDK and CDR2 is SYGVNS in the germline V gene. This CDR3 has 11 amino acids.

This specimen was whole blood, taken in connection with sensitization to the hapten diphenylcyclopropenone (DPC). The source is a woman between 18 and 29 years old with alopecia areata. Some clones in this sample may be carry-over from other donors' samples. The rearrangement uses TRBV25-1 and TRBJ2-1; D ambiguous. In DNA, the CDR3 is TGTGCCAGCAGTGGGGTAGTTGAGCAGTTCTTC. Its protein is CASSGVVEQFF.